The rows below give T cell receptor beta chains drawn from one sample of a study of PD-L1 blockade in urothelial cancer. Libraries were prepared by immunoSEQ multiplex PCR; TCRdb keeps only in-frame clonotypes and omits some of them. Altogether roughly 100,000 clones are present, around 85% being singletons, with the ten largest covering roughly 2.3%. The input for sequencing was PBMCs, taken around atezolizumab (anti-PD-L1) treatment. The receptors stem from a man between 50 and 59 years old with urothelial cancer. Both conserved end residues are part of each CDR3. Fields, in order: D gene, clone size, J gene, V gene, CDR3 DNA, CDR3 protein. D genes are given only for firm matches. Some rows have no size entry. The others give once, few or many, or a class for an expanded clone.

d_gene: NA
abundance: NA
j_gene: TRBJ1-2
v_gene: TRBV2
CDR3nt: TGTGCCAGCAGTGAGTCAGTTACTAACTATGGCTACACCTTC
CDR3aa: CASSESVTNYGYTF

d_gene: TRBD2
abundance: NA
j_gene: TRBJ2-2
v_gene: TRBV29-1
CDR3nt: TGCAGCGTAACCCAAGGACTAGCGGGAGTCACCGGGGAGCTGTTTTTT
CDR3aa: CSVTQGLAGVTGELFF

d_gene: TRBD1
abundance: NA
j_gene: TRBJ1-3
v_gene: TRBV5-1
CDR3nt: TGCGCCAGCAGCTTGGCAACAGGGGGATCTGGAAACACCATATATTTT
CDR3aa: CASSLATGGSGNTIYF

d_gene: NA
abundance: NA
j_gene: TRBJ2-2
v_gene: TRBV7-3
CDR3nt: TGTGCCAGCAGCATGGACATGAACACCGGGGAGCTGTTTTTT
CDR3aa: CASSMDMNTGELFF

d_gene: TRBD1
abundance: NA
j_gene: TRBJ2-3
v_gene: TRBV18
CDR3nt: TGTGCCAGCTCACCAAGACAGGGTTCACACCAAGGAGAGTATTTT
CDR3aa: CASSPRQGSHQGEYF

d_gene: TRBD1
abundance: NA
j_gene: TRBJ1-2
v_gene: TRBV18
CDR3nt: TGTGCCAGCTCACCGGGACAGAACTATGGCTACACCTTC
CDR3aa: CASSPGQNYGYTF

d_gene: NA
abundance: NA
j_gene: TRBJ1-1
v_gene: TRBV19
CDR3nt: TGTGCCAGTAGTTCCGGACGGACTTCGGGTACTGAAGCTTTCTTT
CDR3aa: CASSSGRTSGTEAFF

d_gene: NA
abundance: NA
j_gene: TRBJ1-1
v_gene: TRBV30
CDR3nt: TGTGCCTGCTTACCCCGGAGTCCAGTGGGCACTGAAGCTTTCTTT
CDR3aa: CACLPRSPVGTEAFF

d_gene: NA
abundance: NA
j_gene: TRBJ2-3
v_gene: TRBV4-2
CDR3nt: TGTGCCAGCAGCCAAGATGCCAGCGCCCGCACAGATACGCAGTATTTT
CDR3aa: CASSQDASARTDTQYF

d_gene: NA
abundance: NA
j_gene: TRBJ1-3
v_gene: TRBV18
CDR3nt: TGTGCCAGCTCACCACAGGGGTACGGAAACACCATATATTTT
CDR3aa: CASSPQGYGNTIYF

d_gene: TRBD2
abundance: NA
j_gene: TRBJ2-1
v_gene: TRBV19
CDR3nt: TGTGCCAGTAGTGAGCTAGCGGGAGGCAACAATGAGCAGTTCTTC
CDR3aa: CASSELAGGNNEQFF

d_gene: NA
abundance: NA
j_gene: TRBJ2-5
v_gene: TRBV7-2
CDR3nt: TGTGCCAGCAGCTTAGGAGGGTATGAGACCCAGTACTTC
CDR3aa: CASSLGGYETQYF

d_gene: TRBD1
abundance: NA
j_gene: TRBJ2-5
v_gene: TRBV7-6
CDR3nt: TGTGCCAGCAGCGTTGACAGGGGACAAGAGACCCAGTACTTC
CDR3aa: CASSVDRGQETQYF

d_gene: TRBD2
abundance: once
j_gene: TRBJ2-3
v_gene: TRBV7-3
CDR3nt: TGTGCCAGCAGCTTCATAGCGGGAGCGGCCGCAGATACGCAGTATTTT
CDR3aa: CASSFIAGAAADTQYF

d_gene: NA
abundance: NA
j_gene: TRBJ2-2
v_gene: TRBV29-1
CDR3nt: TGCAGCGTTGAAGGGGCCGGGATAAACACCGGGGAGCTGTTTTTT
CDR3aa: CSVEGAGINTGELFF

d_gene: TRBD1
abundance: NA
j_gene: TRBJ2-7
v_gene: TRBV14
CDR3nt: TGTGCCAGCAGCCAAGAAGGCCCGGGACAGGGGGCCTACGAGCAGTACTTC
CDR3aa: CASSQEGPGQGAYEQYF

d_gene: NA
abundance: NA
j_gene: TRBJ2-7
v_gene: TRBV10-3
CDR3nt: TGTGCCATCAGAGACCGGGACTCCCTCTACGAGCAGTACTTC
CDR3aa: CAIRDRDSLYEQYF

d_gene: NA
abundance: NA
j_gene: TRBJ2-7
v_gene: TRBV28
CDR3nt: TGTGCCAGCACCCCGCACAGGCCAACCTACGAGCAGTACTTC
CDR3aa: CASTPHRPTYEQYF

d_gene: NA
abundance: NA
j_gene: TRBJ2-1
v_gene: TRBV23-1
CDR3nt: TGCGCCAGCAGTCAACCCGAGAATGAGCAGTTCTTC
CDR3aa: CASSQPENEQFF

d_gene: TRBD2
abundance: NA
j_gene: TRBJ2-1
v_gene: TRBV6-1
CDR3nt: TGTGCCAGCAGTGAAGGGCTAGCGGGAGTTCGTGAGCAGTTCTTC
CDR3aa: CASSEGLAGVREQFF

d_gene: NA
abundance: once
j_gene: TRBJ1-3
v_gene: TRBV19
CDR3nt: TGTGCCACCAGGGTAACGAACACCATATATTTT
CDR3aa: CATRVTNTIYF

d_gene: TRBD2
abundance: NA
j_gene: TRBJ2-3
v_gene: TRBV18
CDR3nt: TGTGCCAGCTCTCCGGGACTAGCAGAAGCAGATACGCAGTATTTT
CDR3aa: CASSPGLAEADTQYF

d_gene: TRBD2
abundance: NA
j_gene: TRBJ2-1
v_gene: TRBV28
CDR3nt: TGTGCCAGCACCGGTAGCGGGAGATTCTCGAGCTCCTACAATGAGCAGTTCTTC
CDR3aa: CASTGSGRFSSSYNEQFF

d_gene: TRBD1
abundance: NA
j_gene: TRBJ2-1
v_gene: TRBV19
CDR3nt: TGTGCCAGTATGACTAGGACAGGGGTAGGTGAGCAGTTCTTC
CDR3aa: CASMTRTGVGEQFF

d_gene: TRBD2
abundance: NA
j_gene: TRBJ2-2
v_gene: TRBV5-4
CDR3nt: TGTGCCAGCAGCTTGAGCAGGGCGGGGGCCGGGGAGCTGTTTTTT
CDR3aa: CASSLSRAGAGELFF

d_gene: TRBD1
abundance: NA
j_gene: TRBJ1-4
v_gene: TRBV2
CDR3nt: TGTGCCAGCCAGTTAACCAGGGGGCGAGGGAATGAAAAACTGTTTTTT
CDR3aa: CASQLTRGRGNEKLFF

d_gene: NA
abundance: NA
j_gene: TRBJ2-1
v_gene: TRBV7-6
CDR3nt: TGTGCCAGCAGCATTAGTAATGAGCAGTTCTTC
CDR3aa: CASSISNEQFF

d_gene: TRBD1
abundance: NA
j_gene: TRBJ2-1
v_gene: TRBV7-8
CDR3nt: TGTGCCAGCAGCTTAAACTGGGACAGAGGTGCCTACAATGAGCAGTTCTTC
CDR3aa: CASSLNWDRGAYNEQFF

d_gene: NA
abundance: NA
j_gene: TRBJ2-3
v_gene: TRBV7-9
CDR3nt: TGTGCCAGCACCCTACTAGCCTTGGTAGATACGCAGTATTTT
CDR3aa: CASTLLALVDTQYF

d_gene: TRBD1
abundance: once
j_gene: TRBJ2-7
v_gene: TRBV5-6
CDR3nt: TGTGCCAGCAGCTTCTTCGACAGGGGCCTCGAGCAGTACTTC
CDR3aa: CASSFFDRGLEQYF